Listed below are T cell receptor beta chains from one sample, sequenced in a study of shared clonotypes between healthy human individuals. Sequencing used immunoSEQ multiplex PCR; TCRdb keeps in-frame clones, though not all of them. Seen here are about 2.1 million clones, 80% to 95% observed once, and the top ten hold around 1.8%. The specimen sequenced was naive CD8+ T cells from PBMCs. The source of these receptors is a man in his late teens or twenties in good health. Some clones in this sample may be carry-over from other donors' samples. CDR3s include the opening cysteine and the closing phenylalanine or tryptophan. D genes are given only for firm matches.

v_call d_call cdr3_aa
TRBV15 TRBD2 CATGTSGLNEQFF
TRBV7-9 . CASSLGHSHYRNTF
TRBV2 . CASSDFLPGGSGNTIYF
TRBV11-2 TRBD2 CASSPYPSSGRAGELFF
TRBV27 TRBD2 CASSPTSGTEQYF
TRBV9 . CASSGGENIQYF
TRBV4-2 . CASRQGTSYEQYF
TRBV5-1 TRBD2 CASSTDRTSGKHEQYF
TRBV7-9 . CASSPDVPEQFF
TRBV7-8 TRBD1 CASRDRGSYEQYF
TRBV28 TRBD1 CASRRDRGTMNTEAFF
TRBV7-8 . CASSFGFLEEAFF
TRBV6-5 . CASSYGTPGGYTF
TRBV19 . CASSPGAGGYEQYF
TRBV2 . CASSDLDETNTGELFF
TRBV28 . CASSLRQLEETQYF
TRBV13 TRBD2 CASSPRGLAGADTQYF
TRBV7-9 TRBD1 CASSLGQTGSNEKLFF
TRBV27 . CASSSPEDAYEQYF
TRBV7-9 TRBD2 CASGGSVQREAGEQFF
TRBV2 . CASSEDQFDVQQFF
TRBV27 TRBD1 CASSLTQGALYGYTF
TRBV14 . CASSPRAGLETQYF
TRBV10-3 TRBD2 CAIRPGLAGAIEQFF
TRBV2 TRBD1 CASSEGGRADTQYF
TRBV27 . CASSLVKRTEAFF
TRBV5-4 TRBD1 CASSLAGQGGDEQYF
TRBV6-1 . CASSAPRLGNQETQYF
TRBV7-2 TRBD2 CASSPETSAFSEQYF
TRBV13 . CASSTGRGMNTEAFF
TRBV5-6 TRBD1 CASSAGTAYEQYF
TRBV4-1 . CASSQDIGPSPDTQYF
TRBV15 . CATGAMNTEAFF
TRBV20-1 . CSAPQESYQYF
TRBV4-1 . CASSQEGRGDYEQYF
TRBV14 . CASSQSTLLAKNIQYF
TRBV4-1 . CASSQVPGDTEAFF
TRBV29-1 . CSHYGTGPFREQYF
TRBV10-3 . CAISESGGRNTIYF
TRBV5-1 . CASSRAQGLTGELFF
TRBV27 . CASSLIGQPQHF
TRBV6-5 . CASSSGWGTEAFF
TRBV28 TRBD1 CASHRQRLGGPGGYTF
TRBV28 TRBD2 CASRPTSGFTHSYNEQFF
TRBV10-3 . CAISGGDRVEQYF
TRBV30 . CAWRIPTIGLNTEAFF
TRBV12-5 . CASGLPWKRNDNEQFF
TRBV6-8 . CASSYSRDIATGELFF
TRBV7-9 . CAVHLMDVGELFF
TRBV19 . CASTLGASEAFF
TRBV6-4 . CASSVEGGPYNEQFF
TRBV27 . CASSLTPPGMTKNIQYF
TRBV7-3 . CASSLRSGDSSTGELFF
TRBV9 TRBD2 CASSEGERERSNEQFF
TRBV7-9 TRBD1 CASSVRGPTYEQYF
TRBV14 TRBD2 CASSQNYRGRPTGELFF
TRBV13 . CASSPGQNTGELFF